This is a list of T cell receptor beta chains from one sample in a study of T-cell memory formation after mild COVID-19. TCRdb re-derived calls from the 5' RACE reads in MiXCR, one entry per CDR3 protein. The table lists roughly 28,000 distinct CDR3 sequences, around 12% of them singletons, with approximately 14% in the top ten. Material for sequencing was PBMCs or a T cell subset sorted from them (not recorded which). The receptors derive from an adult woman who had mild COVID-19 (a few samples of this study predate the infection). Cell type and time point are not known. CDR3s include the opening cysteine and the closing phenylalanine or tryptophan. The order of the fields is J gene, D gene, V gene, clone size, CDR3 DNA, CDR3 protein. The D gene is left open where the match is weak. Some rows have no size entry. The others give once, few or many, or a class for an expanded clone.

J: TRBJ2-5
D: NA
V: TRBV19
size: many
DNA: TGTGCCAGTAGTGCTTCGGAGCTTCAAAGGGAGACCCAGTACTTC
CDR3: CASSASELQRETQYF

J: TRBJ2-7
D: NA
V: TRBV7-6
size: many
DNA: TGTGCCAGCAGCTTTTCAGACTTAAAACCCGAGCAGTACTTC
CDR3: CASSFSDLKPEQYF

J: TRBJ1-1
D: NA
V: TRBV27
size: many
DNA: TGTGCCAGCAGTTTCTATGGCAGGGATGGGGTATGGAACACTGAAGCTTTCTTT
CDR3: CASSFYGRDGVWNTEAFF

J: TRBJ1-5
D: NA
V: TRBV19
size: many
DNA: TGTGCCAGTAGTAAGGGAAGGCAGCCCCAGCATTTT
CDR3: CASSKGRQPQHF

J: TRBJ1-3
D: NA
V: TRBV30
size: many
DNA: TGTGCCTGGAGAAGAAGGTTATCTGGAAACACCATATATTTT
CDR3: CAWRRRLSGNTIYF

J: TRBJ2-1
D: NA
V: TRBV12-5
size: many
DNA: TGTGCTAGTGGTTTGGGCAATGAGCAGTTCTTC
CDR3: CASGLGNEQFF

J: TRBJ2-7
D: TRBD2
V: TRBV27
size: many
DNA: TGTGCCAGCAGTACTAATAGCGGGAGTCTGTACGAGCAGTACTTC
CDR3: CASSTNSGSLYEQYF

J: TRBJ2-5
D: NA
V: TRBV15
size: NA
DNA: TGTGCCACCAGCATCAGGGGAGGGGAGCAGTACTTC
CDR3: CATSIRGGEQYF

J: TRBJ2-3
D: TRBD2
V: TRBV5-1
size: many
DNA: TGCGCCAGCAGCTCAACCGGGACTAGAGCAGATACGCAGTATTTT
CDR3: CASSSTGTRADTQYF

J: TRBJ2-7
D: TRBD1
V: TRBV18
size: many
DNA: TGTGCCAGCTCACAGGACAGGGGGAAGTACGAGCAGTACTTC
CDR3: CASSQDRGKYEQYF

J: TRBJ1-4
D: TRBD1
V: TRBV20-1
size: many
DNA: TGCAGTGCTAGAGGACAGGCGGGGACAGAGAATGAAAAACTGTTTTTT
CDR3: CSARGQAGTENEKLFF

J: TRBJ2-7
D: NA
V: TRBV9
size: many
DNA: TGTGCCAGCAGCCCCCAAGGGGCCTACGAGCAGTACTTC
CDR3: CASSPQGAYEQYF

J: TRBJ1-1
D: NA
V: TRBV5-1
size: many
DNA: TGCGCCAGCAGCCCCGGGACAACAGGAGGTGGCACTGAAGCTTTCTTT
CDR3: CASSPGTTGGGTEAFF

J: TRBJ2-7
D: NA
V: TRBV7-9
size: NA
DNA: TGTGCCAGCAGCTCCCAGATAGGCGAGCAGTACTTC
CDR3: CASSSQIGEQYF

J: TRBJ2-3
D: NA
V: TRBV11-2
size: many
DNA: TGTGCCAGCAGCCTGCACACAGATACGCAGTATTTT
CDR3: CASSLHTDTQYF